These 2 T cell receptor beta chains came from one sample sequenced in a study of CD8+ T cells in alopecia areata. cDNA prepared by RNA extraction and subsequent reverse transcription served as the template for sequencing. TCRdb's copy holds only in-frame clones and misses some; the assay was immunoSEQ multiplex PCR. The sample lists 150,000 to 250,000 clones, nearly 60% occurring once. Described treatment: oral pan-JAK inhibitor, 5-10 mg twice daily. The source material was CD4+ T cells sorted from blood, sampled at week 24, from a patient treated with tofacitinib. These receptors were taken from a human donor with alopecia areata.

The CDR3 nucleotides read TGTGCCAGCAGCTTGCCAAACCTTGACAGGGGCGGAGGCTACACCTTC. Amino acid sequence: CASSLPNLDRGGGYTF. This rearrangement joins TRBV7-8 to TRBJ1-2, with 8 bases matching TRBD1. The CDR3 extends over 16 amino acids. Germline-derived CDR1 and CDR2 are SGHVS and FQNEAQ. V shed 3 bases and J 8 bases; nucleotides not matched to a gene: 14.

The CDR3 DNA reads TGTGCCAGCAGTGAAGCCTGGGCGGGAAGGCTTTACAATGAGCAGTTCTTC. This translates into CASSEAWAGRLYNEQFF. The chain couples TRBV2 to TRBJ2-1; TRBD2 might be the D (6 bases). V was pared by 0 bases and J by 4 bases, with 16 bases between. The CDR3 consists of 17 residues. CDR1 and CDR2 (germline): SNHLY, FYNNEI.